Ten or more counts support the clone carrying this T cell receptor (beta chain). This sample was taken from a study of blood T cell repertoires in COVID-19. Whole-study context: Acute-phase and convalescent COVID-19 samples originated in the United States, Italy and Spain. PBMCs, B-cell-depleted T cells, or T cells provided the cDNA or gDNA that made up the material.

V dropped 0 bases and J dropped 1; count of bases not matched to a gene: 1. Germline V CDR1 and CDR2: SGHRS, YFSETQ. CDR3 length: 14 residues. Under the authors' procedure: Amplification of reference gene primers was used by the study to estimate nucleated cell counts. Sequenced by immunoSEQ multiplex PCR; TCRdb stores in-frame clones only, minus some. Clone size and V and J calls were adopted from that table, with D and trimming inferred from the DNA. The table records roughly 170,000 clones, about 85% of them present only once. The sequenced material came from peripheral blood. This TCR derives from a man between 60 and 75 years old who had recovered from COVID-19. V and J are TRBV5-1 and TRBJ2-7; TRBD2 matches 7 bases. CDR3 residues: CASSLGAGSYEQYF. DNA for the CDR3: TGCGCCAGCAGCTTGGGAGCGGGATCCTACGAGCAGTACTTC.